This TCR beta chain stems from a study of blood T cell repertoires in COVID-19. Study at large: Samples came from the United States, Italy and Spain, spanning acute and convalescent COVID-19. Sources were T cells, B-cell-depleted T cells, or PBMCs; the material itself was cDNA or gDNA.

In the original workflow: Reference gene primer amplification gave nucleated cell count estimates. Some clones are missing from TCRdb's copy, which holds only in-frame ones; the method was immunoSEQ multiplex PCR. V, J and clone size derive from that table, while D and trimming were established from the DNA sequence. In the table there are a few hundred thousand clones, about 88% of which are singletons. Recovery meant two consecutive negative NP/OP PCR tests, professional clearance, or resolved symptoms. The CDR3 is 15 residues long. CDR1 and CDR2 (germline): SGHVS, FQNEAQ. V trimming: 1 base; J trimming: 5 bases; junction bases outside the gene matches: 5.

Specimen: PBMCs or T cells enriched from blood (not recorded which). The sequence was collected from a woman under 30 who had recovered from COVID-19. The chain carries TRBV7-8 and TRBJ2-5; TRBD2 aligns across 9 bases. Written as DNA, the CDR3 is TGTGCCAGCAGCTTAGAGCGGGGGGCCTGGGAGACCCAGTACTTC. It encodes CASSLERGAWETQYF.